This section outlines one T cell receptor (beta chain) sequence together with its context. These data come from a study of blood T cell repertoires in COVID-19. For the study at large: PBMCs, B-cell-depleted T cells, or T cells were the source of the cDNA or gDNA that made up the material.

The CDR3 is 13 amino acids. The germline V and J ends were trimmed by 10 bases and 2 bases, with 15 bases remaining between them. Germline V gene data show CDR1 as MDHEN and CDR2 as SYDVKM. In assigning cohorts, the study relied on participant-reported clinical history. In the source study's methods: Estimation of nucleated cell counts relied on the amplification of reference gene primers. TCRdb's table, derived via immunoSEQ multiplex PCR, lists solely in-frame clones and lacks some. From that table come the V and J calls and clone size; the DNA was used to work out D and trimming. The sample shows 300,000 to 450,000 clones, approximately 89% of them seen only once.

The rearrangement uses TRBV28 and TRBJ2-7; D possibly corresponds to TRBD2 (6 bases). Sequenced sample: PBMCs or T cells enriched from blood (not recorded which). The origin of this receptor is a middle-aged man in a cohort exposed to, infected with or recovered from COVID-19 (not recorded which). The CDR3 loop is CATLSGTPYEQYF. In DNA form, the CDR3 reads TGTGCCACCCTTTCCGGGACTCCCTACGAGCAGTACTTC.